These 16 T cell receptor beta chains share one sample of origin, sequenced in a study of T-cell memory formation after mild COVID-19. TCRdb redid the calling of the 5' RACE reads with MiXCR, one entry per CDR3 protein. Of some 300,000 distinct CDR3 sequences listed, roughly a fifth are singletons. Material: PBMCs or a T cell subset sorted from them (not recorded which). The source of these receptors is a man between 18 and 35 years old who had mild COVID-19 (a few samples of this study predate the infection). Cell type and time point are not known.

The chain couples TRBV12-3 or TRBV12-4 to TRBJ2-3; 15 nucleotides agree with TRBD2. The CDR3 has 17 amino acids. Trimming cost V 2 bases and J 5 bases; bases outside gene matches: 5. The CDR3 DNA reads as TGTGCCAGCAGTTTAAACATGGGACTAGCGGGGGGAGATACGCAGTATTTT. The encoded protein is CASSLNMGLAGGDTQYF.

This clonotype was counted between two and nine times. The chain joins TRBV5-4 to TRBJ1-2; weak D call: TRBD1 (6 bases). Germline CDR1 and CDR2: SGHNT and YYREEE (reference sequence). V gave up 3 bases and J gave up 5 bases, with 14 bases separating them. This CDR3 is 14 amino acids long. CDR3 protein: CASSSRTDLYGYTF. The DNA of the CDR3 is TGTGCCAGCAGCTCTAGGACAGACCTTTATGGCTACACCTTC.

This clonotype has ten or more counts. The V and J genes are TRBV7-2 and TRBJ2-5; D ambiguous. CDR3 length: 13 amino acids. V lost 0 bases and J 5 bases, leaving 7 bases between the germline ends. Looked up from germline, CDR1 is SGHTA and CDR2 is FQGNSA. The CDR3 loop is CASSLAGMETQYF. The CDR3 region has the DNA TGTGCCAGCAGCTTAGCGGGTATGGAGACCCAGTACTTC.

This clonotype was recorded a few times. The rearrangement joins TRBV19 to TRBJ2-3, with 9 bases identical to TRBD2. CDR1 and CDR2 (germline): LNHDA, SQIVND (reference sequence). This CDR3 has 14 amino acids. J gave up 4 bases and V 5 bases, and 4 bases lay outside the gene matches. The CDR3 loop reads CASSSLAGPDTQYF. The DNA for the CDR3 is TGTGCCAGTAGTTCCCTAGCGGGGCCAGATACGCAGTATTTT.

This clonotype was detected only a few times. Here the CDR3 DNA reads TGTGCCAGCGACAGGGGGACCACAGATACGCAGTATTTT. Amino acid sequence: CASDRGTTDTQYF. The rearrangement links TRBV7-2 to TRBJ2-3; the match to TRBD1 covers 9 bases. With V trimmed by 8 bases and J by 2 bases, 2 bases remained unmatched. In germline, CDR1 is SGHTA, CDR2 FQGNSA. There are 13 residues in the CDR3.

The rearrangement joins TRBV5-4 to TRBJ1-1, with D uncertain. The germline gives CDR1 SGHNT, CDR2 YYREEE (reference sequence). V was trimmed by 3 bases and J by 0 bases, leaving 15 bases between them. This CDR3 is built from 16 residues. The CDR3 DNA sequence: TGTGCCAGCAGCTCCGGGTGGCGAGGACTGAACACTGAAGCTTTCTTT. Translating it yields CASSSGWRGLNTEAFF.

This clonotype occurred a few times. The CDR3 is CASSWRVGELFF. The CDR3 DNA is TGTGCCAGCAGCTGGCGGGTCGGGGAGCTGTTTTTT. This chain links TRBV7-6 with TRBJ2-2; TRBD2 might be the D (5 bases). The CDR3 contains 12 residues. Germline V CDR1 and CDR2: SGHVS, FNYEAQ. The V end was cut by 4 bases, the J end by 7 bases, with 7 bases between. Variable domain in full (rest from reference TRBV7-6 and TRBJ2-2): GAGVSQSPRYKVTKRGQDVALRCDPISGHVSLYWYRQALGQGPEFLTYFNYEAQQDKSGLPNDRFSAERPEGSISTLTIQRTEQRDSAMYRCASSWRVGELFFGEGSRLTVL.

The chain links TRBV4-3 to TRBJ2-3, with TRBD2 identical over 12 bases. CDR1 is LGHNA, CDR2 YSLEER, per germline. The CDR3 loop spans 14 amino acids. J gave up 5 bases and V 5 bases, and 2 bases lay outside the gene matches. The CDR3 sequence is CASSATSGGDTQYF. For the CDR3, the DNA is TGCGCCAGCAGCGCGACTAGCGGGGGAGATACGCAGTATTTT.

This clonotype was detected only once. V gene TRBV7-2 combines with J gene TRBJ1-1, with D maybe TRBD1 (6 bases). CDR3 length: 16 amino acids. Germline loops: CDR1 SGHTA, CDR2 FQGNSA. Trimming pared 5 bases from V and 5 bases from J, leaving 21 bases between. CDR3 loop: CASSVTGPGAQTEAFF. DNA of the CDR3: TGTGCCAGCAGCGTTACGGGGCCGGGGGCGCAGACTGAAGCTTTCTTT.

The chain carries TRBV9 and TRBJ1-1; no reliable D call. This CDR3 has 14 residues. Trimming removed 4 bases from V and 1 base from J, with 11 bases in between. Germline V CDR1 and CDR2: SGDLS, YYNGEE. CDR3 coding DNA: TGTGCCAGCAGCCCGGGAAGACAGAACACTGAAGCTTTCTTT. It yields the protein CASSPGRQNTEAFF.

This clonotype was recorded a few times. The CDR3 DNA sequence: TGTGCCACCTTCTGGGCCCTAAACATTCAGTACTTC. Protein product: CATFWALNIQYF. The gene calls are TRBV24-1 and TRBJ2-4; D remains unclear. Trimming shortened V by 9 bases and J by 6 bases, and 11 bases separated the two germline ends. The CDR3 loop spans 12 amino acids. Germline values: CDR1 KGHDR, CDR2 SFDVKD.

This clonotype has only a few counts. The genes are TRBV7-8 and TRBJ1-6; TRBD1 is a possible D gene (6 bases). Trimming pared 1 base from V and 8 bases from J, leaving 9 bases between. This CDR3 is built from 14 residues. From germline, CDR1 is SGHVS and CDR2 FQNEAQ. CDR3 bases: TGTGCCAGCAGCTTAGTTAGGGGGGATTCACCCCTCCACTTT. Translating it yields CASSLVRGDSPLHF.

The table lists this clonotype with a few counts. The chain recombines TRBV7-6 with TRBJ2-1, with 7 bases fitting TRBD2. CDR1 is SGHVS, CDR2 FNYEAQ, per germline. The V and J ends lost 5 bases and 9 bases, in that order; junction bases with no gene match: 7. The CDR3 is made up of 13 amino acids. The CDR3 protein is CASSVRLAGEQFF. The CDR3 region has the DNA TGTGCCAGCAGCGTGAGACTAGCTGGTGAGCAGTTCTTC.

This clonotype was counted a few times. The V and J genes are TRBV7-2 and TRBJ2-5; D gene ambiguous. In germline, CDR1 is SGHTA, CDR2 FQGNSA. V was shortened by 3 bases and J by 2 bases, with 4 bases between the two germline ends. The CDR3 sequence is 12 residues long. In DNA, the CDR3 is TGTGCCAGCAGCTTGATGCAAGAGACCCAGTACTTC. Translation: CASSLMQETQYF.

V is TRBV7-9 and J is TRBJ2-7; maybe TRBD2 (7 bases). The germline gives CDR1 SEHNR, CDR2 FQNEAQ (reference sequence). Deletions cut 5 bases from V and 3 bases from J, with 20 bases between. There are 16 residues in the CDR3. The CDR3 sequence is CASSPGGRKNLYEQYF. As DNA, the CDR3 is TGTGCCAGCAGCCCGGGGGGCAGAAAGAACCTCTACGAGCAGTACTTC.

This clonotype was counted only a few times. The chain employs TRBV5-5 and TRBJ1-6, with D perhaps matching TRBD1 (5 bases). V lost 2 bases and J 4 bases, leaving 7 bases between the germline ends. Germline V CDR1 and CDR2: SGHKS, YYEKEE (reference sequence). The CDR3 is 14 residues long. The CDR3 region has the DNA TGTGCCAGCAGCTTTACAGGTTATAATTCACCCCTCCACTTT. Its translation: CASSFTGYNSPLHF. Full variable domain (rest looked up from reference TRBV5-5 and TRBJ1-6): DAGVTQSPTHLIKTRGQQVTLRCSPISGHKSVSWYQQVLGQGPQFIFQYYEKEERGRGNFPDRFSARQFPNYSSELNVNALLLGDSALYLCASSFTGYNSPLHFGNGTRLTVT.